These T cell receptor beta chains were read from a single sample in a study of blood T cells in healthy people across ages. TCRdb processed the 5' RACE reads anew with MiXCR; each CDR3 protein has one entry. The sample lists some 640,000 distinct CDR3 sequences, around half seen once, with about a third in the top ten. Sequenced sample: blood. The receptors were sampled from a woman aged 55-75 years in good health. Each CDR3 is given with its conserved first and last residue.

CDR3 length: 14
V gene: TRBV20-1
CDR3 protein: CSARGREGYNEQFF

CDR3 length: 15
V gene: TRBV25-1
CDR3 protein: CASSERAVAYNEQFF

CDR3 length: 17
V gene: TRBV5-6
CDR3 protein: CASSSLGLAGPYNEQFF

CDR3 length: 15
V gene: TRBV11-2
CDR3 protein: CASSYDLVGQETQYF

CDR3 length: 14
V gene: TRBV7-2
CDR3 protein: CASSLRLSADTQYF

CDR3 length: 13
V gene: TRBV3-1
CDR3 protein: CASSQDGSSPLHF

CDR3 length: 17
V gene: TRBV4-3
CDR3 protein: CASSQDYRTGVNEKLFF

CDR3 length: 12
V gene: TRBV29-1
CDR3 protein: CSVDEFTETQYF

CDR3 length: 17
V gene: TRBV6-4
CDR3 protein: CASSELGLAGGRSTQYF

CDR3 length: 11
V gene: TRBV20-1
CDR3 protein: CSASYTGVLFF

CDR3 length: 13
V gene: TRBV15
CDR3 protein: CATSRDQADEQYF

CDR3 length: 13
V gene: TRBV29-1
CDR3 protein: CSVEDPGTYEQYF

CDR3 length: 17
V gene: TRBV28
CDR3 protein: CASSLPLGTGHNQPQHF

CDR3 length: 13
V gene: TRBV6-1
CDR3 protein: CASSKGLSYEQYF

CDR3 length: 16
V gene: TRBV28
CDR3 protein: CASSGQGLKSSNEQFF

CDR3 length: 17
V gene: TRBV4-3
CDR3 protein: CASSQDGYRGGEETQYF

CDR3 length: 16
V gene: TRBV9
CDR3 protein: CASSVDLLAGDGEQFF

CDR3 length: 13
V gene: TRBV24-1
CDR3 protein: CATSDSGRDGYTF

CDR3 length: 16
V gene: TRBV20-1
CDR3 protein: CSAGFGGSGGTDTQYF

CDR3 length: 12
V gene: TRBV10-3
CDR3 protein: CAIWTGNTEAFF

CDR3 length: 13
V gene: TRBV28
CDR3 protein: CASSPTGEFGYTF

CDR3 length: 14
V gene: TRBV7-2
CDR3 protein: CASSLKSGTDTQYF

CDR3 length: 13
V gene: TRBV7-2
CDR3 protein: CASSFWREDEQFF

CDR3 length: 19
V gene: TRBV3-1
CDR3 protein: CASSQDRGRAGGQEETQYF

CDR3 length: 15
V gene: TRBV27
CDR3 protein: CASSSLPRKYYEQYF

CDR3 length: 14
V gene: TRBV7-2
CDR3 protein: CASSLGQVPGELFF

CDR3 length: 15
V gene: TRBV29-1
CDR3 protein: CSVERGDRRYNEQYF

CDR3 length: 15
V gene: TRBV29-1
CDR3 protein: CSVEAASGSTDTQYF

CDR3 length: 13
V gene: TRBV10-3
CDR3 protein: CAITPAREETQYF

CDR3 length: 16
V gene: TRBV28
CDR3 protein: CASCTLRDRGQETQYF

CDR3 length: 16
V gene: TRBV7-8
CDR3 protein: CASSKGHARGINEQFF

CDR3 length: 15
V gene: TRBV4-3
CDR3 protein: CASSQAAGKEYGYTF

CDR3 length: 17
V gene: TRBV7-9
CDR3 protein: CASSRRGGQGKSYEQYF

CDR3 length: 14
V gene: TRBV7-6
CDR3 protein: CASSLGFDVETQYF

CDR3 length: 15
V gene: TRBV4-2
CDR3 protein: CASSREGQGAYEQYF

CDR3 length: 15
V gene: TRBV4-3
CDR3 protein: CASSPGTGVLYGYTF

CDR3 length: 14
V gene: TRBV27
CDR3 protein: CASTQLGSYNEQFF

CDR3 length: 15
V gene: TRBV11-2
CDR3 protein: CASSLGGLTTDTQYF

CDR3 length: 13
V gene: TRBV5-6
CDR3 protein: CASKDPNNYGYTF

CDR3 length: 17
V gene: TRBV20-1
CDR3 protein: CSARERSRGSLPSEQYF

CDR3 length: 15
V gene: TRBV20-1
CDR3 protein: CSARTSGRSSYEQYF

CDR3 length: 14
V gene: TRBV7-2
CDR3 protein: CASKSAGHVFEQFF

CDR3 length: 15
V gene: TRBV20-1
CDR3 protein: CSASIGLTGGRGYTF

CDR3 length: 17
V gene: TRBV6-1
CDR3 protein: CASTRGTRGPTNYGYTF

CDR3 length: 14
V gene: TRBV27
CDR3 protein: CASSDLTATDTQYF

CDR3 length: 12
V gene: TRBV29-1
CDR3 protein: CSVTGLRREQYF

CDR3 length: 13
V gene: TRBV14
CDR3 protein: CASSQGFRETQYF

CDR3 length: 15
V gene: TRBV20-1
CDR3 protein: CSARDWTGRQETQYF

CDR3 length: 15
V gene: TRBV27
CDR3 protein: CASSLRLAGLNEQFF

CDR3 length: 14
V gene: TRBV18
CDR3 protein: CASSQGRVQYEQYF

CDR3 length: 15
V gene: TRBV7-2
CDR3 protein: CASILNSYLQETQYF

CDR3 length: 12
V gene: TRBV7-9
CDR3 protein: CASTQSLAAQFF

CDR3 length: 17
V gene: TRBV6-2/TRBV6-3
CDR3 protein: CASKSHLEQGVKETQYF